The 5 T cell receptor beta chains below come from one sample, sequenced in a study of OX40 agonist ivuxolimab in advanced cancers. Sequenced by immunoSEQ multiplex PCR; TCRdb stores in-frame clones only, minus some. Of 70,000 to 95,000 clones listed, 94% were seen once; the top ten hold around 2.8%. Sequencing was performed on CD4+ or CD8+ T cells sorted from blood, taken in a trial of the OX40 agonist ivuxolimab. The receptors were gathered from an adult with an advanced solid tumor such as melanoma, head and neck, liver or kidney cancer.

This sequence joins TRBV18 and TRBJ2-2; no firm D call. Trimming stripped 3 bases from V and 4 bases from J, with 9 bases between. Germline CDR1 reads KGHSH; CDR2 reads LQKENI. The CDR3 sequence is 14 residues long. CDR3 nucleotide sequence: TGTGCCAGCTCACCGTCGTGGGGCACCGGGGAGCTGTTTTTT. It encodes CASSPSWGTGELFF.

This sequence joins TRBV7-8 and TRBJ2-5, with D maybe TRBD1 (5 bases). The V end was cut by 5 bases, the J end by 5 bases, with 12 bases between. The CDR3 has 13 residues. Germline CDR1 SGHVS, CDR2 FQNEAQ. DNA for the CDR3: TGTGCCAGCAGCAGCCTCCCAGGGGAGACCCAGTACTTC. Its protein is CASSSLPGETQYF.

The gene calls are TRBV6-6 and TRBJ2-3; 9 positions match TRBD1. Trimming took 4 bases from V and 0 from J; bases not matched to a gene: 2. Germline CDR1 and CDR2: MNHNY and SVGAGI (reference sequence). The CDR3 extends over 15 amino acids. The CDR3 loop is CASSWDRDSTDTQYF. CDR3 sequence (DNA): TGTGCCAGCAGTTGGGACAGGGATAGCACAGATACGCAGTATTTT.

The rearrangement joins TRBV28 to TRBJ1-5, with 9 positions matching TRBD1. CDR1 is MDHEN, CDR2 SYDVKM, per germline. The CDR3 consists of 14 residues. The V and J ends lost 6 bases and 6 bases, in that order; junction bases with no gene match: 6. CDR3 nucleotide sequence: TGTGCCAGCAGAAGGGGACAGGGCGTTCAGCCCCAGCATTTT. Translated, it gives CASRRGQGVQPQHF.

V usage is TRBV5-8 and J usage is TRBJ2-3, with no clear D. Germline V lookup: CDR1 SGHTS, CDR2 YDEGEE. This CDR3 spans 12 amino acids. The V end was cut by 4 bases, the J end by 4 bases, with 7 bases between. The CDR3: CASSVGADTQYF. CDR3 nucleotides: TGTGCCAGCAGCGTAGGCGCAGATACGCAGTATTTT.